What follows is one TCR beta chain and its context. The method was immunoSEQ multiplex PCR; TCRdb's version includes in-frame clones alone and lacks a portion of them. The profile shows about 180,000 clones, roughly 86% of them singletons. This entry is derived from a study of blood T cell repertoires in COVID-19. CDR3 length equals 16 residues. The junction had 11 bases not matched to a gene; V was cut back by 5 bases and J by 3 bases. CDR1 MGHRA and CDR2 YSYEKL come from the germline V gene. The sequenced sample consisted of PBMCs or T cells enriched from blood (not recorded which). The chain couples TRBV4-1 to TRBJ2-7; 9 bases are shared with TRBD1. The source of this sequence is a woman in her twenties or thirties who had recovered from COVID-19. Written as DNA, the CDR3 is TGCGCCAGCAGCAGCTTCTACAGGGGGCCTTACTACGAGCAGTACTTC. This sequence encodes CASSSFYRGPYYEQYF.